These 18 T cell receptor beta chains were all obtained from the same sample, sequenced in a study of blood T cell repertoires in COVID-19. The table came from immunoSEQ multiplex PCR; TCRdb's copy has only in-frame clones and leaves some out. The sample includes 85,000 to 95,000 clones, roughly nine tenths of them seen just once. Sequenced input: peripheral blood. These receptors originate from a man in his 60s with COVID-19, enrolled during active disease.

The genes are TRBV6-2 or TRBV6-3 and TRBJ2-2; 10 bases agree with TRBD1. The J segment lost 7 bases and the V segment lost 2 bases, leaving 7 bases of the junction unmatched. The germline CDR1 and CDR2 sequences are MNHEY and SVGEGT. There are 16 residues in the CDR3. The CDR3 here is CASSYLDRGEYGELFF. The CDR3 bases are TGTGCCAGCAGTTACCTGGACAGGGGGGAGTACGGGGAGCTGTTTTTT.

The J gene is TRBJ2-6, the V gene TRBV5-1; 8 bases map to TRBD2. The ends lost 7 bases at V and 1 base at J; junction bases unmatched: 7. Germline V gene lookup returns CDR1 SGHRS and CDR2 YFSETQ. The length of the CDR3 is 16 residues. In nucleotides, the CDR3 is TGCGCCAGCCGCCCGGGGGGGGCGTCTGGGGCCAACGTCCTGACTTTC. This sequence encodes CASRPGGASGANVLTF.

The V call is TRBV6-5, the J call TRBJ2-7; 9 bases agree with TRBD1. The CDR3 has 15 residues. V dropped 5 bases and J dropped 2; count of bases not matched to a gene: 7. CDR1 MNHEY and CDR2 SVGAGI come from the germline V gene. As DNA, the CDR3 is TGTGCCAGCAGTCAGGACAGGGGCGATACCTACGAGCAGTACTTC. Its translation: CASSQDRGDTYEQYF.

V is TRBV6-2 or TRBV6-3 and J is TRBJ2-1; 7 bases map to TRBD2. The J segment lost 5 bases and the V segment lost 6 bases, leaving 10 bases of the junction unmatched. CDR1 and CDR2 (germline): MNHEY, SVGEGT. The CDR3 is 15 amino acids. The CDR3 here is CASSPPGTTHNEQFF. CDR3 nucleotides: TGTGCCAGCAGCCCCCCCGGGACTACCCACAATGAGCAGTTCTTC.

V usage is TRBV12-2 and J usage is TRBJ2-7; the D call of TRBD1 is as the table states it, not checked on the DNA. TRBV12-2 is annotated as a pseudogene. The CDR3 contains 11 residues. The CDR3 DNA reads as TGTGCAAGTCGCATCCAATACGAGCAGTACTTC. It encodes CASRIQYEQYF.

The rearrangement joins TRBV9 to TRBJ1-2; 9 bases align to TRBD1. J lost 4 bases, V lost 0 bases, and 4 bases had no gene match. The CDR3 spans 15 residues. Germline CDR1 reads SGDLS; CDR2 reads YYNGEE. CDR3 amino acids: CASSVGDRVIYGYTF. The CDR3 bases are TGTGCCAGCAGCGTAGGGGACAGGGTCATCTATGGCTACACCTTC.

V gene TRBV6-1 combines with J gene TRBJ2-7; D not certain. The CDR3 covers 12 residues. CDR1 is MNHNS and CDR2 is SASEGT in the germline V gene. V was trimmed by 5 bases and J by 4 bases, leaving 9 bases between them. The CDR3 is CASSQYFYEQYF. The CDR3 nucleotides are TGTGCCAGCAGTCAATACTTTTACGAGCAGTACTTC.

CDR3 in amino acids: CAISESIGAGSGNTIYF. The CDR3 nucleotides are TGTGCCATCAGTGAGTCGATTGGGGCAGGGTCTGGAAACACCATATATTTT. The V call is TRBV10-3, the J call TRBJ1-3, with D possibly being TRBD1 (5 bases). V lost 0 bases to trimming and J lost 1 base, with 13 bases between them. The CDR3 is 17 residues long. Germline CDR1 reads ENHRY; CDR2 reads SYGVKD.

This rearrangement joins TRBV29-1 to TRBJ1-2; D remains ambiguous. This CDR3 spans 12 amino acids. CDR1 and CDR2 from the germline V gene are SQVTM and ANQGSEA. V was pared by 0 bases and J by 6 bases, with 8 bases between. The CDR3 loop reads CSVEESGNGYTF. DNA for the CDR3: TGCAGCGTTGAAGAATCCGGGAATGGCTACACCTTC.

The chain couples TRBV18 to TRBJ2-7; possibly TRBD2 for D (5 bases). Trimming removed 2 bases at V and 3 bases at J, with 11 bases between. This CDR3 spans 14 amino acids. Germline V gives CDR1 KGHSH, CDR2 LQKENI. The CDR3 region is CASSPVPSSYEQYF. CDR3 in DNA: TGTGCCAGCTCACCAGTGCCTAGCAGCTACGAGCAGTACTTC.

This chain connects TRBV11-2 to TRBJ2-5; 7 bases fit TRBD1. CDR1 and CDR2 from the germline V gene are SGHAT and FQNNGV. The CDR3 consists of 15 residues. V shed 5 bases, J shed 1 base, and the junction held 7 bases outside the gene matches. The CDR3: CASSLSTGTQETQYF. The DNA of the CDR3 is TGTGCCAGCAGCCTCTCGACAGGGACCCAAGAGACCCAGTACTTC.

This rearrangement joins TRBV6-5 to TRBJ1-5; possibly TRBD1 for D (5 bases). The CDR3 spans 13 residues. CDR1 MNHEY and CDR2 SVGAGI come from the germline V gene. V was cut by 8 bases and J by 1 base, with 9 bases left in between. CDR3 in amino acids: CASRRGSNQPQHF. CDR3 DNA sequence: TGTGCCAGCCGTAGGGGAAGCAATCAGCCCCAGCATTTT.

The rearrangement joins TRBV27 to TRBJ2-1, with 8 positions matching TRBD1. Trimming took 4 bases from V and 3 from J; bases not matched to a gene: 8. This CDR3 contains 16 residues. Germline loops: CDR1 MNHEY, CDR2 SMNVEV (reference sequence). CDR3 nucleotide sequence: TGTGCCAGCAGTTCCGTTTCAGGGGGCGACTACAATGAGCAGTTCTTC. It translates to CASSSVSGGDYNEQFF.

CDR3 sequence (DNA): TGTGCCAGCAGCCAATCGAGGGGAGGCCATTCACCCCTCCACTTT. Protein product: CASSQSRGGHSPLHF. The rearrangement joins TRBV16 to TRBJ1-6; D may be TRBD1 (5 bases). The CDR3 contains 15 residues. CDR1 and CDR2 from the germline V gene are KGHSY and FQNENV. Trimming took off 0 bases at V and 8 bases at J, with 11 bases between the two ends.

This sequence joins TRBV5-4 and TRBJ1-1, with a tentative D call TRBD1 (5 bases). Between the trimmed V and J ends, which lost 6 bases and 0 bases, there was a span of 15 bases. The CDR3 loop spans 15 amino acids. In germline, CDR1 is SGHNT, CDR2 YYREEE (reference sequence). This CDR3 reads CASTRAGAMNTEAFF. CDR3 bases: TGTGCCAGCACCAGGGCCGGCGCAATGAACACTGAAGCTTTCTTT.

This clone was detected once. The chain combines TRBV30 with TRBJ2-2; D ambiguous. The CDR3 loop spans 14 amino acids. CDR1 and CDR2 from the germline V gene are GTSNPN and SVGIG (reference sequence). V gave up 4 bases and J gave up 0 bases, with 9 bases separating them. In DNA, the CDR3 is TGTGCCTGGAAACAGTGGCCGAACACCGGGGAGCTGTTTTTT. Translation gives CAWKQWPNTGELFF.

This clone has a handful of counts. The chain uses TRBV30 and TRBJ2-5; TRBD1 might be the D (6 bases). From germline, CDR1 is GTSNPN and CDR2 SVGIG (reference sequence). The CDR3 totals 12 residues. The germline V and J ends were trimmed by 1 base and 5 bases, with 8 bases remaining between them. The DNA for the CDR3 is TGTGCCTGGAGTGGCCAGGGGGAGACCCAGTACTTC. The encoded protein is CAWSGQGETQYF.

The chain has TRBV9 and TRBJ1-2, with D possibly TRBD1 on 5 matching bases. Per germline, CDR1 SGDLS and CDR2 YYNGEE. The CDR3 totals 16 residues. The V and J ends lost 3 bases and 6 bases respectively, with 21 bases between them. CDR3 in amino acids: CASSATTGVARNGYTF. For the CDR3, the DNA is TGTGCCAGCAGCGCTACCACAGGCGTCGCTCGTAATGGCTACACCTTC.